This T cell receptor beta chain was found in a study of blood T cells in healthy people across ages. This clonotype was seen more than once but under ten times. Its antigen is undetermined. The junction differs from germline at one of its ends, possibly a read error. Overall study results and limits: Both naive CD4+ cell counts and diversity were greater in long-lived donors than in aged donors.

Next came a second PCR, run for about 7 to 12 cycles, which used a sample-barcoded 5' primer along with a J-beta primer mix. A single record per CDR3 protein comes from TCRdb applying MiXCR to the 5' RACE reads. This sample carries approximately 780,000 distinct CDR3 sequences, about a quarter of them seen once, and the ten largest clones take roughly 3.1%. Germline CDR1 is SQVTM and CDR2 is ANQGSEA. This CDR3 is built from 12 residues. These sequences were also reported in another study, on T cells of mothers and their children. That investigation notes: Amplification in the second PCR used the M1S primer, which added sample barcodes and 2-4 random nucleotides.

The specimen was blood. The chain links TRBV29-1 to TRBJ1-1; the D gene is possibly TRBD1 (5 bases). This sequence was found in a boy aged 5 to 17 in good health. CDR3 nucleotides: TGCAGCGTTGAGACAGCTTACACTGAAGCTCTCTTT. It codes for CSVETAYTEALF. Drawing the rest from reference TRBV29-1 and TRBJ1-1, the complete variable domain is SAVISQKPSRDICQRGTSLTIQCQVDSQVTMMFWYRQQPGQSLTLIATANQGSEATYESGFVIDKFPISRPNLTFSTLTVSNMSPEDSSIYLCSVETAYTEALFGQGTRLTVV.